This T cell receptor (beta chain) appears in the sequencing data of a study of blood T cell repertoires in COVID-19. This clone was seen repeatedly, ten times or more. The CDR3 is 18 amino acids. Libraries were prepared by immunoSEQ multiplex PCR; TCRdb keeps only in-frame clonotypes and omits some of them. The sample has about 150,000 clones; 75% to 90% are singletons. This sequence was found in a woman between 65 and 79 years old with acute or convalescent COVID-19. The chain links TRBV21-1 to TRBJ1-1; TRBD1, as called in the table, went unchecked against the DNA. TRBV21-1 is recorded as a pseudogene. The sequencing sample was made of peripheral blood. The DNA for the CDR3 is TGTGCCAGCAGCAAAGCGCTGAGTAGTGACAGGTTGCGTGTCCGAGCTTTCTTT. It encodes CASSKALSSDRLRVRAFF.